This T cell receptor (beta chain) was profiled in a study of tumor and adjacent non-tumor tissue in lung cancer. The wider study: The cohort had about a dozen adenocarcinoma, a couple of squamous cell and 1 small cell patients. Samples averaged about 3.8 million productive TCRbeta reads each.

A modified ARM-PCR protocol with three rounds of nested PCR amplified TCRbeta. TCRdb fed the multiplex PCR reads into MiXCR, producing one record per CDR3 protein. This sample yields 47,000 or so distinct CDR3 sequences, of which more than 55% are seen a single time; about 29% belongs to the top ten. This sample's RNA came from whole unsorted tissue. This non-tumor lung sample came from over 3 cm beyond the tumor edge. CDR1 and CDR2 from the germline V gene are DFQATT and SNEGSKA (reference sequence). CDR3 length: 15 residues. The germline V and J ends were trimmed by 1 base and 6 bases, with 15 bases remaining between them. The study's findings and limits: Compared with tumor, normal lung showed significantly lower TCR diversity.

About this clonotype itself: Its target is unknown.

This TCR came from a woman aged 70-85 years with non-small cell lung cancer. The sample taken for sequencing was distant non-tumor lung tissue. The chain employs TRBV20-1 and TRBJ2-2; D unresolved. CDR3 region: CSARVPPHSSGELFF. The CDR3 DNA is TGCAGTGCTAGAGTCCCACCTCATTCCTCCGGGGAGCTGTTTTTT.